This T cell receptor (beta chain) was captured by sequencing in a study of blood T cell repertoires in COVID-19. Only in-frame clones appear in the TCRdb table, and some are missing; sequencing was by immunoSEQ multiplex PCR. The sample lists a few hundred thousand clones; 91% were seen once. This CDR3 region has 15 residues. Germline values: CDR1 MGHRA, CDR2 YSYEKL. Trimming took 0 bases from V and 4 from J, leaving 12 bases between them. This sequence originates from a person in their late teens or twenties with COVID-19, enrolled during active disease. The rearrangement uses TRBV4-1 and TRBJ1-2, with D perhaps matching TRBD1 (6 bases). The sequencing input was peripheral blood. The CDR3 region has the DNA TGCGCCAGCAGCCAAGATTCCGGACAGCTCTATGGCTACACCTTC. It is translated as CASSQDSGQLYGYTF.